The 22 T cell receptor beta chains given below trace back to one sample, sequenced in a study of cytomegalovirus exposure and HLA in healthy donors. Use of 60 Vbeta and 13 Jbeta primers characterized the PCR. Method: immunoSEQ multiplex PCR; TCRdb's copy keeps in-frame clones and lacks some. The table has 150,000 to 200,000 clones, around 82% seen once. Sequencing was performed on PBMCs. Receptors originate from a man aged 50 to 60 in good health and CMV-seropositive.

The chain joins TRBV7-2 to TRBJ1-1; TRBD1 matches at 7 bases. With 4 bases clipped from V and 0 bases from J, the junction kept 5 bases outside the gene matches. Germline CDR1 SGHTA, CDR2 FQGNSA. CDR3 length: 15 amino acids. The CDR3 DNA sequence: TGTGCCAGCAGCTCCCAGACAGGGTTGAACACTGAAGCTTTCTTT. It encodes CASSSQTGLNTEAFF.

This chain uses TRBV4-2 with TRBJ2-2; 9 bases fit TRBD1. Germline-derived CDR1 and CDR2 are LGHNA and YNFKEQ. The CDR3 length is 18 residues. V was pared by 2 bases and J by 4 bases, with 11 bases of the junction left unmatched. CDR3 DNA: TGTGCCAGCAGCCAATTTCCCCCGGGACAGGGAAGCACCGGGGAGCTGTTTTTT. It yields the protein CASSQFPPGQGSTGELFF.

The chain recombines TRBV29-1 with TRBJ2-5; perhaps TRBD1 as D (6 bases). The tail of the sequence fits TRBJ2-7 better, so the J call may be wrong. The CDR3 has 12 residues. Germline values: CDR1 SQVTM, CDR2 ANQGSEA. The CDR3 sequence: CSVSKSGDEQYF. CDR3 bases: TGCAGCGTTTCGAAATCAGGGGACGAGCAGTACTTC.

The chain recombines TRBV15 with TRBJ2-7, with D perhaps matching TRBD1 (6 bases). CDR1 is LNHNV and CDR2 is YYDKDF in the germline V gene (reference sequence). The CDR3 length is 15 residues. The ends were cut back, 2 bases at V and 6 bases at J, with 17 bases in the middle. Here the CDR3 reads CATSRLTGFAFEQYF. DNA of the CDR3: TGTGCCACCAGCAGACTTACAGGGTTTGCTTTCGAGCAGTACTTC.

The genes are TRBV5-1 and TRBJ1-1, with 8 bases identical to TRBD1. Germline CDR1 reads SGHRS; CDR2 reads YFSETQ. This CDR3 is built from 13 residues. With 4 bases clipped from V and 7 bases from J, the junction kept 6 bases outside the gene matches. The CDR3 coding sequence is TGCGCCAGCAGCACGGGGACAGGCGTTGAAGCTTTCTTT. Translation gives CASSTGTGVEAFF.

Only one count was recorded for this clone. The chain has TRBV4-1 and TRBJ2-1; TRBD2 matches 9 bases. V shed 4 bases, J shed 7 bases, and the junction held 5 bases outside the gene matches. Germline loops: CDR1 MGHRA, CDR2 YSYEKL. CDR3 length: 14 amino acids. In DNA, the CDR3 is TGCGCCAGCAGCCTTAGACTAGCGGTGAATGAGCAGTTCTTC. The encoded protein is CASSLRLAVNEQFF.

This chain uses TRBV11-2 with TRBJ1-1; 10 positions agree with TRBD1. Trimming removed 6 bases from V and 3 bases from J; junction bases left unmatched: 7. CDR3 length equals 15 residues. Germline V gene lookup returns CDR1 SGHAT and CDR2 FQNNGV. This chain's CDR3 is CASSSSDRGDTEAFF. The DNA for the CDR3 is TGTGCCAGCAGTTCCTCGGACAGGGGGGACACTGAAGCTTTCTTT. The variable domain in full, with the rest retrieved from reference TRBV11-2 and TRBJ1-1, is EAGVAQSPRYKIIEKRQSVAFWCNPISGHATLYWYQQILGQGPKLLIQFQNNGVVDDSQLPKDRFSAERLKGVDSTLKIQPAKLEDSAVYLCASSSSDRGDTEAFFGQGTRLTVV.

The V and J genes are TRBV7-8 and TRBJ1-4; D is perhaps TRBD1 (6 bases). The CDR3 extends over 15 amino acids. V shed 2 bases and J shed 6 bases, with 13 bases lying between them. Looked up from germline, CDR1 is SGHVS and CDR2 is FQNEAQ. The CDR3: CASSLLQGGDEKLFF. The CDR3 DNA reads as TGTGCCAGCAGCTTACTACAGGGAGGGGATGAAAAACTGTTTTTT.

The rearrangement uses TRBV11-2 and TRBJ2-1; no definite D call. CDR1 and CDR2 from the germline V gene are SGHAT and FQNNGV. Trimming shortened V by 0 bases and J by 1 base, and 7 bases separated the two germline ends. The CDR3 spans 15 residues. CDR3 protein: CASSLEAYSYNEQFF. The CDR3 nucleotides read TGTGCCAGCAGCTTAGAGGCATATTCCTACAATGAGCAGTTCTTC.

V and J are TRBV30 and TRBJ1-3, with D unresolved. This CDR3 region has 13 residues. Germline CDR1 is GTSNPN and CDR2 is SVGIG (reference sequence). With 7 bases removed from V and 0 bases from J, the gap between germline ends came to 10 bases. The CDR3 is CAYQDNSGNTIYF. The CDR3 nucleotides are TGTGCCTATCAGGATAACTCTGGAAACACCATATATTTT.

The chain has TRBV5-6 and TRBJ1-2; tentatively, D is TRBD1 (5 bases). CDR3 size: 15 residues. Per germline, CDR1 SGHDT and CDR2 YYEEEE. Trimming removed 1 base at V and 6 bases at J, with 16 bases between. The CDR3 nucleotides are TGTGCCAGCAGCTTGTCAGGGATTAGGGAAAATGGCTACACCTTC. Translation: CASSLSGIRENGYTF.

This chain joins TRBV19 and TRBJ1-5, with 9 bases lining up with TRBD1. This CDR3 is 16 amino acids long. Losses at the gene ends were 5 bases for V and 7 bases for J; bases not matched to a gene: 12. Germline V gives CDR1 LNHDA, CDR2 SQIVND (reference sequence). CDR3 coding DNA: TGTGCCAGTAGTGTGTCCCGGGACAGGGTCGACCAGCCCCAGCATTTT. Amino acid sequence: CASSVSRDRVDQPQHF.

The gene calls are TRBV4-3 and TRBJ2-3; 11 nucleotides agree with TRBD2. The CDR3 is 16 residues long. CDR1 LGHNA and CDR2 YSLEER come from the germline V gene. The V segment lost 3 bases and the J segment 3 bases; nucleotides outside the gene matches: 5. CDR3 loop: CASSQNSGRETDTQYF. The CDR3 bases are TGCGCCAGCAGCCAGAATAGCGGGAGGGAGACAGATACGCAGTATTTT.

The chain employs TRBV2 and TRBJ2-7, with a tentative D call TRBD2 (5 bases). Per germline, CDR1 SNHLY and CDR2 FYNNEI. The CDR3 covers 11 residues. The germline V and J ends were trimmed by 6 bases and 7 bases, with 10 bases remaining between them. CDR3 DNA: TGTGCCAGCAGGGGTTTAGCGGAGCAGTACTTC. It is translated as CASRGLAEQYF.

V is TRBV5-1 and J is TRBJ1-5; 8 nucleotides align to TRBD1. The junction had 4 bases not matched to a gene; V was cut back by 2 bases and J by 3 bases. The CDR3 is 15 residues long. CDR1 is SGHRS and CDR2 is YFSETQ in the germline V gene. CDR3 in amino acids: CASSFTGGDNQPQHF. CDR3 bases: TGCGCCAGCAGCTTCACAGGGGGGGACAATCAGCCCCAGCATTTT.

The chain is built from TRBV10-3 and TRBJ1-2, with D possibly matching TRBD1 (6 bases). The germline CDR1 and CDR2 sequences are ENHRY and SYGVKD. The CDR3 extends over 15 amino acids. V was cut by 3 bases and J by 8 bases, with 19 bases left in between. The CDR3 DNA is TGTGCCATCAGTGACCCTGACAGGTCTCGAGGGGGCTACACCTTC. This encodes CAISDPDRSRGGYTF.

The chain uses TRBV6-6 and TRBJ1-1, with D hard to call. V was cut by 3 bases and J by 10 bases, with 6 bases left in between. The CDR3 is 10 residues long. Germline V gives CDR1 MNHNY, CDR2 SVGAGI (reference sequence). CDR3 in amino acids: CASSYEGAFF. CDR3 sequence (DNA): TGTGCCAGCAGTTATGAGGGAGCTTTCTTT.

The rearrangement links TRBV28 to TRBJ1-1; D might be TRBD1 (6 bases). The V and J ends lost 5 bases and 0 bases respectively, with 22 bases between them. This CDR3 has 18 amino acids. Per germline, CDR1 MDHEN and CDR2 SYDVKM. The CDR3, as DNA: TGTGCCAGCAGTCGGACGAGGGGGGGCCGTTCGTTGAACACTGAAGCTTTCTTT. It codes for CASSRTRGGRSLNTEAFF. Drawing the rest from reference TRBV28 and TRBJ1-1, the complete variable domain is DVKVTQSSRYLVKRTGEKVFLECVQDMDHENMFWYRQDPGLGLRLIYFSYDVKMKEKGDIPEGYSVSREKKERFSLILESASTNQTSMYLCASSRTRGGRSLNTEAFFGQGTRLTVV.

As concerns this clone: Since the CDR3 does not end with the conserved phenylalanine or tryptophan, this likely comes from a read error. The chain combines TRBV28 with TRBJ1-5; D might be TRBD1 (5 bases). CDR3 length: 15 residues. The V and J ends lost 3 bases and 4 bases respectively, with 13 bases between them. Germline assignment: CDR1 MDHEN and CDR2 SYDVKM. In nucleotides, the CDR3 is TGTGCCAGCAGTTTCGGGACCGGGGGTAATCAGCCCCAGCATCTT. It encodes CASSFGTGGNQPQHL.

V usage is TRBV4-3 and J usage is TRBJ2-1, with D maybe TRBD1 (6 bases). Germline lookup yields CDR1 LGHNA and CDR2 YSLEER. V lost 3 bases and J 0 bases, leaving 9 bases between the germline ends. The CDR3 spans 15 residues. CDR3 protein: CASSQTGFSYNEQFF. CDR3 coding DNA: TGCGCCAGCAGCCAGACAGGTTTCTCCTACAATGAGCAGTTCTTC.

This sequence joins TRBV4-3 and TRBJ2-1; 9 nucleotides agree with TRBD2. With 2 bases clipped from V and 5 bases from J, the junction kept 4 bases outside the gene matches. Germline V CDR1 and CDR2: LGHNA, YSLEER. The CDR3 sequence is 15 residues long. CDR3 sequence reads: CASSQISGGHNEQFF. In DNA, the CDR3 is TGCGCCAGCAGCCAAATAAGCGGGGGGCACAATGAGCAGTTCTTC.

This chain links TRBV11-1 with TRBJ2-7, with TRBD2 as a possible D gene (5 bases). Germline V lookup: CDR1 SGHAT, CDR2 FQDESV (reference sequence). The CDR3 is 13 amino acids. The V end lost 5 bases, the J end lost 5 bases, and 13 bases lay between the germline ends. For the CDR3, the DNA is TGTGCCAGCAGCCGGACTGTCGTCGACGAGCAGTACTTC. Translating gives CASSRTVVDEQYF. Together with reference TRBV11-1 and TRBJ2-7, the CDR3 gives the full variable domain: EAEVAQSPRYKITEKSQAVAFWCDPISGHATLYWYRQILGQGPELLVQFQDESVVDDSQLPKDRFSAERLKGVDSTLKIQPAELGDSAMYLCASSRTVVDEQYFGPGTRLTVT.